The present T cell receptor beta chain was sequenced within a study of T-cell reconstitution after alpha-beta-depleted transplantation in children. Study-level points and caveats: Where alpha-beta T cells came from about two months after transplant was reportedly several hundred expanded graft clones.

This clonotype has at least ten counts. Its antigen remains unidentified. TCRbeta library preparation incorporated unique molecular identifiers. Via MiXCR, TCRdb re-called the PCR reads, giving one row per CDR3 protein. Of 70,000 or so distinct CDR3 sequences in the sample, about 11% were seen once. The CDR3 runs to 14 residues. Germline V gives CDR1 SGHKS, CDR2 YYEKEE (reference sequence). Between the trimmed V and J ends, which lost 2 bases and 4 bases, there was a span of 10 bases. The chain joins TRBV5-5 to TRBJ1-5; a weak D match, TRBD1 (6 bases). Sequenced here: PBMCs, sampled before TCRalphabeta/CD19-depleted stem cell transplant. This receptor was identified in a boy aged 5-17 years with acute myeloid leukemia, due to receive a stem cell transplant. The CDR3 DNA reads TGTGCCAGCAGCTTTTCGCAGGGGAATCAGCCCCAGCATTTT. Translating gives CASSFSQGNQPQHF. Supplemented by reference TRBV5-5 and TRBJ1-5, the full variable domain reads DAGVTQSPTHLIKTRGQQVTLRCSPISGHKSVSWYQQVLGQGPQFIFQYYEKEERGRGNFPDRFSARQFPNYSSELNVNALLLGDSALYLCASSFSQGNQPQHFGDGTRLSIL.